These T cell receptor beta chains were read from a single sample in a study of blood T cell repertoires in COVID-19. Sequenced by immunoSEQ multiplex PCR; TCRdb stores in-frame clones only, minus some. The repertoire holds about 220,000 clones, 80% to 90% seen once, with 20% in the top ten. Sequencing was performed on peripheral blood. The receptor set was obtained from a man under 40 with active or convalescent COVID-19. Both conserved end residues are part of each CDR3. A D gene is named only where the DNA matches it firmly. Rows give clone size only sometimes, using once, few, many, or a class for an expanded clone.

V gene,D gene,clone size,J gene,CDR3 protein,CDR3 DNA
TRBV10-3,TRBD2,.,TRBJ2-1,CAIRPGAGGLNEQFF,TGTGCCATCAGGCCCGGGGCGGGGGGGCTGAATGAGCAGTTCTTC
TRBV3-1/TRBV3-2,.,.,TRBJ2-5,CASSTGFQRLETQYF,TGTGCCAGCAGTACCGGCTTCCAGCGGTTGGAGACCCAGTACTTC
TRBV27,.,.,TRBJ1-1,CASSWGRNTEAFF,TGTGCCAGCAGTTGGGGCAGGAACACTGAAGCTTTCTTT
TRBV5-1,TRBD1,.,TRBJ2-7,CASSLAQDRVYGYEQYF,TGCGCCAGCAGCTTGGCACAAGACAGGGTCTATGGCTACGAGCAGTACTTC
TRBV6-6,TRBD1,once,TRBJ1-1,CASRKGTGDTNTEAFF,TGTGCCAGCAGAAAAGGGACAGGGGATACAAACACTGAAGCTTTCTTT
TRBV7-9,.,once,TRBJ2-7,CASSFSGTYEQYF,TGTGCCAGCAGCTTTTCAGGGACCTACGAGCAGTACTTC
TRBV28,TRBD2,.,TRBJ2-7,CASQLAGGYEQYF,TGTGCCAGCCAACTAGCGGGGGGCTACGAGCAGTACTTC
TRBV7-7,.,.,TRBJ2-1,CASSLREGWGEQFF,TGTGCCAGCAGCTTAAGAGAGGGCTGGGGTGAGCAGTTCTTC
TRBV7-9,TRBD1,.,TRBJ2-1,CASSRTGVNEQFF,TGTGCCAGCAGCCGGACAGGGGTAAATGAGCAGTTCTTC
TRBV28,TRBD1,.,TRBJ2-7,CASRATGSPYEQYF,TGTGCCAGCAGAGCGACAGGGTCCCCCTACGAGCAGTACTTC
TRBV3-1/TRBV3-2,.,.,TRBJ2-7,CASSQEEGRGSYEQYF,TGTGCCAGCAGCCAAGAAGAAGGCCGCGGGTCCTACGAGCAGTACTTC
TRBV30,.,once,TRBJ2-4,CAWGGGRGKNIQYF,TGTGCCTGGGGTGGAGGGCGGGGCAAAAACATTCAGTACTTC
TRBV6-4,.,.,TRBJ2-7,CASSGEPVNYEQYF,TGTGCCAGCAGTGGGGAGCCAGTTAACTACGAGCAGTACTTC
TRBV2,TRBD1,.,TRBJ1-6,CASSATGATTRSPLHF,TGTGCCAGCAGTGCGACAGGGGCCACGACCCGTTCACCCCTCCACTTT
TRBV3-1/TRBV3-2,.,.,TRBJ1-4,CASSQREVTGYPEKLFF,TGTGCCAGCAGCCAACGGGAGGTTACGGGATATCCCGAAAAACTGTTTTTT
TRBV3-1/TRBV3-2,TRBD2,.,TRBJ2-1,CASSSRLTSGRAPSYNEQFF,TGTGCCAGCAGCTCCCGTTTGACTAGCGGGAGGGCCCCCTCCTACAATGAGCAGTTCTTC
TRBV9,TRBD1,.,TRBJ2-3,CASSPPPGQPPWYF,TGTGCCAGCAGCCCCCCACCGGGACAGCCCCCGTGGTATTTT
TRBV7-8,TRBD2,.,TRBJ2-3,CASSSLGSAGGADTQYF,TGTGCCAGCAGCTCCTTGGGGTCAGCGGGAGGAGCAGATACGCAGTATTTT
TRBV3-1/TRBV3-2,.,.,TRBJ2-5,CASSQLGSQETQYF,TGTGCCAGCAGCCAACTCGGGTCTCAAGAGACCCAGTACTTC
TRBV29-1,.,.,TRBJ1-2,CSVDRILSQNYGYTF,TGCAGCGTTGATCGCATACTGTCTCAAAACTATGGCTACACCTTC
TRBV28,TRBD1,.,TRBJ1-6,CASSRAPRTGGNSPLHF,TGTGCCAGCAGCCGCGCCCCCCGGACAGGGGGTAATTCACCCCTCCACTTT
TRBV29-1,TRBD1,.,TRBJ1-2,CSVEPTSGGAEGYTF,TGCAGCGTTGAGCCAACGTCAGGGGGCGCTGAGGGCTACACCTTC
TRBV2,.,.,TRBJ1-2,CASVGGAGYGYTF,TGTGCCAGCGTTGGAGGGGCTGGCTATGGCTACACCTTC
TRBV5-4,TRBD2,.,TRBJ2-5,CASSPGTKETQYF,TGTGCCAGCAGCCCCGGGACTAAAGAGACCCAGTACTTC
TRBV24-1,TRBD2,.,TRBJ2-1,CATGTSGSNEQFF,TGTGCGACGGGGACTAGCGGGAGTAATGAGCAGTTCTTC
TRBV19,TRBD2,.,TRBJ2-3,CASRGEGKVSTDTQYF,TGTGCCAGTAGAGGGGAGGGGAAAGTTAGCACAGATACGCAGTATTTT
TRBV7-8,.,.,TRBJ2-5,CASRRATSRRATETQYF,TGTGCCAGCAGGCGCGCGACATCGAGGCGGGCGACGGAGACCCAGTACTTC
TRBV2,.,.,TRBJ2-5,CASSDGSTWSGRLETQYF,TGTGCCAGCAGTGACGGTTCGACTTGGTCAGGGCGATTAGAGACCCAGTACTTC
TRBV11-1,.,.,TRBJ2-1,CASSLGGFEQFF,TGTGCCAGCAGCTTAGGCGGGTTTGAGCAGTTCTTC
TRBV18,.,.,TRBJ1-2,CASLIPEGQNYGYTF,TGTGCCAGTCTTATCCCGGAAGGACAGAACTATGGCTACACCTTC
TRBV2,TRBD1,.,TRBJ2-1,CASSEAGFTGDEQFF,TGTGCCAGCAGTGAAGCGGGTTTCACAGGGGATGAGCAGTTCTTC
TRBV7-9,.,.,TRBJ1-6,CASRFQAAGSPLHF,TGTGCCAGCAGATTCCAGGCCGCCGGTTCACCCCTCCACTTT
TRBV29-1,.,few,TRBJ1-3,CSVESGYSGNTIYF,TGCAGCGTTGAATCGGGATACTCTGGAAACACCATATATTTT
TRBV9,TRBD2,.,TRBJ2-3,CASSVAGGPTDTQYF,TGTGCCAGCAGCGTAGCGGGGGGTCCAACAGATACGCAGTATTTT
TRBV6-2/TRBV6-3,.,.,TRBJ1-1,CASSYSRGFRTEAFF,TGTGCCAGCAGTTACTCGAGAGGGTTTAGAACTGAAGCTTTCTTT
TRBV9,TRBD2,.,TRBJ2-4,CASSAQPPLAGEPQNIQYF,TGTGCCAGCAGCGCCCAACCCCCTCTAGCGGGAGAACCCCAAAACATTCAGTACTTC
TRBV12-3/TRBV12-4,.,.,TRBJ1-4,CASTQRLREKLFF,TGTGCCAGCACCCAGCGGCTGCGCGAAAAACTGTTTTTT
TRBV7-9,.,.,TRBJ1-6,CASSSQTGPHSPLHF,TGTGCCAGCAGCTCCCAAACAGGGCCACATTCACCCCTCCACTTT
TRBV7-9,TRBD1,.,TRBJ1-5,CASSLGQGNQPQHF,TGTGCCAGCAGCTTGGGACAGGGCAATCAGCCCCAGCATTTT
TRBV19,TRBD2,.,TRBJ2-3,CASSPRGSGGLTDTQYF,TGTGCCAGTAGTCCCCGGGGTAGCGGGGGGCTCACAGATACGCAGTATTTT
TRBV5-5,.,.,TRBJ1-5,CASSLVDSNQPQHF,TGTGCCAGCAGCTTGGTAGATAGCAATCAGCCCCAGCATTTT
TRBV28,.,.,TRBJ2-2,CASSQLTGELFF,TGTGCCAGCAGCCAACTAACCGGGGAGCTGTTTTTT
TRBV2,TRBD2,.,TRBJ2-7,CASNGGGEHEQYF,TGTGCCAGCAATGGGGGAGGGGAACACGAGCAGTACTTC
TRBV6-1,.,.,TRBJ2-1,CASSEAPGYNEQFF,TGTGCCAGCAGTGAGGCGCCAGGATACAATGAGCAGTTCTTC
TRBV6-5,TRBD1,once,TRBJ2-1,CASSYSRTGVGEQFF,TGTGCCAGCAGTTACTCAAGGACAGGGGTAGGTGAGCAGTTCTTC
TRBV30,TRBD1,.,TRBJ1-1,CAWSRGENTEAFF,TGTGCCTGGAGCAGGGGGGAGAACACTGAAGCTTTCTTT